This T cell receptor (beta chain) was sequenced in a study of control samples from healthy donors and cancer patients. The CDR3 has 16 residues. V was shortened by 4 bases and J by 0 bases, with 15 bases between the two germline ends. The germline CDR1 and CDR2 sequences are SNHLY and FYNNEI. The data were produced by immunoSEQ multiplex PCR, yet TCRdb's version contains in-frame clones alone and is incomplete. Here the sample spans about 57,000 clones, about 93% being singletons. The sequence derives from a man under 40 in good health. The V gene is TRBV2, the J gene TRBJ1-2, with a tentative D call TRBD1 (5 bases). Input material: blood. Here the CDR3 reads CASSADSPGANYGYTF. As DNA, the CDR3 is TGTGCCAGCAGTGCCGACAGCCCAGGAGCTAACTATGGCTACACCTTC.